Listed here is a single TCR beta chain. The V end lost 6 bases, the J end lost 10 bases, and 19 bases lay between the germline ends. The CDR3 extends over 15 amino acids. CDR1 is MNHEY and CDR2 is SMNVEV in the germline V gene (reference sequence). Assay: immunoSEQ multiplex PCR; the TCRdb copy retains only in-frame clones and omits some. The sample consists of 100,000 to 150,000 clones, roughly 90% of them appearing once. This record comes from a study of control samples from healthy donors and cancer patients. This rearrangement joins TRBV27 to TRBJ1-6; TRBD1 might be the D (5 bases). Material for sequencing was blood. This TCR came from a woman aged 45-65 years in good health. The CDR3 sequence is CASRSGARRESPLHF. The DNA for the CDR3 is TGTGCCAGCAGGTCCGGGGCGAGACGAGAATCACCCCTCCACTTT.